This TCR beta chain derives from a study of low-dose radiotherapy and immunotherapy resistance in tumors. Study context: The study administered intravenous cyclophosphamide at 200 mg/m2 every two weeks, one day ahead of radiation and immunotherapy.

From germline, CDR1 is SEHNR and CDR2 FQNEAQ (reference sequence). This CDR3 comprises 12 residues. V dropped 3 bases and J dropped 13 bases, with 10 bases sitting between them. Time point denoted: before trial treatment. Primers used for first-strand cDNA, a TRAV- and TRBV-specific set, covered both alpha and beta chains. PCR amplification of the TCRs was performed with Phusion for 20 PCR cycles, and it relied on a constant-region primer together with a V-primer adapter. Using its own MiXCR run on the reads, TCRdb lists one record per CDR3 protein. The table includes around 64,000 distinct CDR3 sequences, 26% detected once. This clonotype has a count of ten or more.

The receptor was derived from a male donor with rectosigmoid adenocarcinoma. The sequencing here drew on PBMCs, taken before treatment. The V call is TRBV7-9, the J call TRBJ1-6, with D unclear. The CDR3 protein is CASSLSGQPLHF. DNA of the CDR3: TGTGCCAGCAGCTTGTCAGGTCAGCCCCTCCACTTT.